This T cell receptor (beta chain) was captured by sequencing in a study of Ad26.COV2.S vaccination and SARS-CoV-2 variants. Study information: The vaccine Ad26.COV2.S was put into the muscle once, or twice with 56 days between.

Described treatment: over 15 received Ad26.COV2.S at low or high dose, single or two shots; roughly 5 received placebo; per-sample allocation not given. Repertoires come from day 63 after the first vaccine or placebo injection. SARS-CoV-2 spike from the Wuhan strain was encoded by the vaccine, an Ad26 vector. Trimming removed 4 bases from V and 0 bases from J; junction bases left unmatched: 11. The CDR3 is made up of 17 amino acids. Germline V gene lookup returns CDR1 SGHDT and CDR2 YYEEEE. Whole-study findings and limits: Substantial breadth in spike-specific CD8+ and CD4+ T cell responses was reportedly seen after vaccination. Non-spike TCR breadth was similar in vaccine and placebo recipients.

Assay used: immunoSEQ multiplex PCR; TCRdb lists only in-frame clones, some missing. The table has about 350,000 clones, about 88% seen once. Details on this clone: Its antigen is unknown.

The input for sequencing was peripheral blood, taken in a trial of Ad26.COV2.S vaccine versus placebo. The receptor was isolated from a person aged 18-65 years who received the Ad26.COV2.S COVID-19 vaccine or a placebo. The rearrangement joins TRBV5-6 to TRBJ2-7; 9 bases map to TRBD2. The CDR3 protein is CASSGRASGAYSYEQYF. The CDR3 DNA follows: TGTGCCAGCAGCGGTCGGGCTAGCGGGGCCTACTCCTACGAGCAGTACTTC.